These 29 T cell receptor beta chains came from one sample sequenced in a study of yellow fever vaccine responses in identical twins. MiXCR, applied by TCRdb to the RT-PCR reads, yields one record per CDR3 protein. The sample includes about 1,700 distinct CDR3 sequences, approximately 87% of them seen just once. This specimen consisted of T cells from blood (PBMCs), unsorted or a sorted subset (not recorded which), obtained before or after yellow fever vaccination (not recorded which). These receptors all come from a woman between 18 and 30 years old who received the yellow fever vaccine.

The chain is built from TRBV28 and TRBJ2-1; 12 bases are a match to TRBD1. J was trimmed by 8 bases and V by 7 bases; bases with no gene match: 9. Germline CDR1 MDHEN, CDR2 SYDVKM. The CDR3 spans 15 residues. The CDR3 DNA reads as TGTGCCAGCAAGATCTCGGGACAGGGGGCCCATGAGCAGTTCTTC. Amino acids: CASKISGQGAHEQFF. Full variable domain (missing parts from reference TRBV28 and TRBJ2-1): DVKVTQSSRYLVKRTGEKVFLECVQDMDHENMFWYRQDPGLGLRLIYFSYDVKMKEKGDIPEGYSVSREKKERFSLILESASTNQTSMYLCASKISGQGAHEQFFGPGTRLTVL.

This rearrangement joins TRBV18 to TRBJ1-2; D is undetermined. The CDR3 is made up of 13 amino acids. V lost 1 base, J lost 0 bases, and 3 bases lay in between. Germline CDR1 is KGHSH and CDR2 is LQKENI. The CDR3 region has the DNA TGTGCCAGCTCACCACAGACTAACTATGGCTACACCTTC. Protein: CASSPQTNYGYTF.

V and J are TRBV13 and TRBJ2-3; 10 bases line up with TRBD2. This CDR3 spans 14 amino acids. The V gene's germline CDR1 is PRHDT and CDR2 FYEKMQ (reference sequence). V shed 9 bases and J 1 base; nucleotides not matched to a gene: 4. This CDR3 is CASLAGGGTDTQYF. The CDR3 nucleotides are TGTGCCAGTTTAGCGGGGGGAGGCACAGATACGCAGTATTTT.

The chain recombines TRBV27 with TRBJ2-5; unclear D gene. This CDR3 is 13 amino acids long. The V and J ends lost 1 base and 4 bases respectively, with 7 bases between them. CDR1 MNHEY and CDR2 SMNVEV come from the germline V gene (reference sequence). The CDR3 DNA is TGTGCCAGCAGTTTATACTTCCGAGAGACCCAGTACTTC. Amino acids: CASSLYFRETQYF.

The rearrangement uses TRBV11-2 and TRBJ2-2; a weak D match, TRBD1 (5 bases). Trimming cost V 0 bases and J 7 bases, with 12 bases left between them. Germline values: CDR1 SGHAT, CDR2 FQNNGV. CDR3 length: 15 residues. CDR3 nucleotides: TGTGCCAGCAGCTTAGAAGCCAGGGTAAACGGGGAGCTGTTTTTT. It encodes CASSLEARVNGELFF.

The chain is built from TRBV29-1 and TRBJ1-1; D gene uncertain. The germline V gene has CDR1 SQVTM and CDR2 ANQGSEA. The germline V and J ends were trimmed by 5 bases and 1 base, with 8 bases remaining between them. The CDR3 has 12 amino acids. CDR3 sequence: CSVSRRNTEAFF. In nucleotides, the CDR3 is TGCAGCGTTTCCAGGAGGAACACTGAAGCTTTCTTT.

This chain links TRBV18 with TRBJ1-1; D not resolved. Trimming stripped 3 bases from V and 2 bases from J, with 7 bases between. The CDR3 length is 13 residues. Germline loops: CDR1 KGHSH, CDR2 LQKENI. This CDR3 is CASSPTDNTEAFF. DNA of the CDR3: TGTGCCAGCTCACCTACAGATAACACTGAAGCTTTCTTT.

The J gene is TRBJ2-2, the V gene TRBV29-1; no reliable D call. This CDR3 is built from 12 residues. Germline values: CDR1 SQVTM, CDR2 ANQGSEA. Trimming left V 4 bases short and J 1 base short, with 4 bases between. The CDR3 DNA sequence: TGCAGCGTTGCCCTGAACACCGGGGAGCTGTTTTTT. As protein: CSVALNTGELFF.

This sequence joins TRBV19 and TRBJ2-3; no clear D. CDR1 is LNHDA, CDR2 SQIVND, per germline (reference sequence). This CDR3 comprises 11 residues. V was clipped by 10 bases and J by 6 bases, with 11 bases between them. CDR3 amino acids: CATKGWDTQYF. The CDR3 DNA follows: TGTGCCACCAAGGGATGGGATACGCAGTATTTT.

The chain is built from TRBV7-2 and TRBJ2-3; D is perhaps TRBD2 (6 bases). The CDR3 loop spans 14 amino acids. In germline, CDR1 is SGHTA, CDR2 FQGNSA. V shed 3 bases and J shed 1 base, with 8 bases lying between them. DNA of the CDR3: TGTGCCAGCAGCTTGGGACTGCGCACAGATACGCAGTATTTT. Translating it yields CASSLGLRTDTQYF.

This chain links TRBV11-3 with TRBJ2-5, with D possibly being TRBD2 (5 bases). Germline V gene sequence: CDR1 SGHNT, CDR2 YENEEA. The germline V and J ends were trimmed by 0 bases and 5 bases, with 13 bases remaining between them. The CDR3 is 15 amino acids. The CDR3 protein is CASSLDRGKTETQYF. DNA for the CDR3: TGTGCCAGCAGCTTAGATCGGGGAAAGACGGAGACCCAGTACTTC.

This rearrangement joins TRBV2 to TRBJ2-5, with a possible D match to TRBD2 (6 bases). V was shortened by 7 bases and J by 3 bases, with 15 bases between the two germline ends. The germline gives CDR1 SNHLY, CDR2 FYNNEI. The CDR3 consists of 14 residues. The CDR3, as DNA: TGTGCCAGCAAACCGGGGGTTGGAGAAGAGACCCAGTACTTC. This encodes CASKPGVGEETQYF. The whole variable domain, remainder taken from reference TRBV2 and TRBJ2-5, is EPEVTQTPSHQVTQMGQEVILRCVPISNHLYFYWYRQILGQKVEFLVSFYNNEISEKSEIFDDQFSVERPDGSNFTLKIRSTKLEDSAMYFCASKPGVGEETQYFGPGTRLLVL.

V gene TRBV29-1 combines with J gene TRBJ2-2; D ambiguous. Germline V gene data show CDR1 as SQVTM and CDR2 as ANQGSEA. V shed 7 bases and J shed 7 bases, with 13 bases lying between them. CDR3 length equals 12 residues. The CDR3 spells CSAASGVGELFF. CDR3 sequence (DNA): TGCAGCGCCGCATCCGGCGTCGGGGAGCTGTTTTTT.

The chain links TRBV7-6 to TRBJ1-6; possibly TRBD1 for D (5 bases). This CDR3 is built from 13 residues. Germline V lookup: CDR1 SGHVS, CDR2 FNYEAQ. The V and J ends lost 5 bases and 8 bases respectively, with 10 bases between them. DNA for the CDR3: TGTGCCAGCAGCGCCGACAGTTATTCACCCCTCCACTTT. Amino acids: CASSADSYSPLHF.

The chain recombines TRBV29-1 with TRBJ2-7; the match to TRBD1 covers 7 bases. The germline V gene has CDR1 SQVTM and CDR2 ANQGSEA. J was trimmed by 2 bases and V by 6 bases; bases with no gene match: 4. The CDR3 totals 12 residues. CDR3 sequence: CSVRQGPYEQYF. DNA for the CDR3: TGCAGCGTAAGACAGGGACCCTACGAGCAGTACTTC.

This chain links TRBV7-6 with TRBJ2-3, with 7 bases that match TRBD2. V lost 5 bases and J lost 2; bases outside the gene matches: 4. This CDR3 region has 14 residues. The germline gives CDR1 SGHVS, CDR2 FNYEAQ. CDR3 protein: CASSQLAVTDTQYF. The CDR3 DNA is TGTGCCAGCAGCCAGCTAGCGGTCACAGATACGCAGTATTTT.

This chain uses TRBV2 with TRBJ2-1, with no clear D. Looked up from germline, CDR1 is SNHLY and CDR2 is FYNNEI. V gave up 0 bases and J gave up 8 bases, with 11 bases separating them. This CDR3 has 14 residues. The CDR3: CASSEAVNRDEQFF. In DNA, the CDR3 is TGTGCCAGCAGTGAAGCGGTAAACCGGGATGAGCAGTTCTTC.

The chain carries TRBV7-2 and TRBJ2-7; 9 bases map to TRBD1. There are 15 residues in the CDR3. V gave up 0 bases and J gave up 1 base; unmatched junction bases: 1. Germline CDR1 is SGHTA and CDR2 is FQGNSA. CDR3 residues: CASSLAGQGSYEQYF. As DNA, the CDR3 is TGTGCCAGCAGCTTAGCGGGACAGGGTTCCTACGAGCAGTACTTC. The full variable domain, with the rest looked up from reference TRBV7-2 and TRBJ2-7, is GAGVSQSPSNKVTEKGKDVELRCDPISGHTALYWYRQSLGQGLEFLIYFQGNSAPDKSGLPSDRFSAERTGGSVSTLTIQRTQQEDSAVYLCASSLAGQGSYEQYFGPGTRLTVT.

The chain carries TRBV4-3 and TRBJ2-1; 9 nucleotides match TRBD2. Germline loops: CDR1 LGHNA, CDR2 YSLEER. Trimming at V came to 0 bases and at J to 4 bases, leaving 4 bases not matched to a gene. The CDR3 is made up of 16 amino acids. CDR3 loop: CASSQEGSGSYNEQFF. In DNA form, the CDR3 reads TGCGCCAGCAGCCAAGAGGGTAGCGGGAGTTACAATGAGCAGTTCTTC.

This chain links TRBV4-2 with TRBJ1-6; D possibly corresponds to TRBD1 (5 bases). Germline CDR1 LGHNA, CDR2 YNFKEQ. The CDR3 length is 17 residues. Deletions cut 4 bases from V and 8 bases from J, with 21 bases between. The CDR3 DNA reads as TGTGCCAGCAGCCGGGAGGGGTCCGCAGGGTGGTATTCACCCCTCCACTTT. It encodes CASSREGSAGWYSPLHF.

This chain joins TRBV18 and TRBJ2-2; no definite D call. CDR3 size: 14 residues. Deletions cut 5 bases from V and 2 bases from J, with 9 bases between. Germline V gene data show CDR1 as KGHSH and CDR2 as LQKENI. This chain's CDR3 is CASSMLPNTGELFF. CDR3 nucleotide sequence: TGTGCCAGCTCAATGTTGCCCAACACCGGGGAGCTGTTTTTT.

The chain has TRBV10-1 and TRBJ2-5; TRBD2 matches at 13 bases. Germline V CDR1 and CDR2: WNHNN, SYGVQD (reference sequence). Trimming removed 4 bases from V and 4 bases from J; junction bases left unmatched: 9. The CDR3 covers 17 residues. The CDR3 reads CASSGTSGSIKGETQYF. CDR3 sequence (DNA): TGCGCCAGCAGTGGGACTAGCGGGAGTATTAAGGGAGAGACCCAGTACTTC.

The gene calls are TRBV4-2 and TRBJ2-1; 9 positions agree with TRBD2. Per the germline V gene, CDR1 is LGHNA and CDR2 is YNFKEQ. V lost 1 base and J lost 14; bases outside the gene matches: 9. CDR3 size: 14 residues. In nucleotides, the CDR3 is TGTGCCAGCAGCCAAGCGAGTCTAGCGGGAAGAAAGTTCTTC. Amino acid sequence: CASSQASLAGRKFF.

The genes are TRBV20-1 and TRBJ1-2, with no clear D. The CDR3 runs to 11 residues. Deletions cut 3 bases from V and 3 bases from J, with 5 bases between. Germline CDR1 and CDR2: DFQATT and SNEGSKA (reference sequence). The CDR3 region has the DNA TGCAGTGCTAGTCAGGACTATGGCTACACCTTC. Translating gives CSASQDYGYTF.

This CDR3 reads CASSEQGSYNEQFF. Written as DNA, the CDR3 is TGTGCCAGCAGTGAGCAGGGTTCCTACAATGAGCAGTTCTTC. The chain is built from TRBV2 and TRBJ2-1, with a possible D match to TRBD1 (5 bases). The CDR3 extends over 14 amino acids. Germline CDR1 and CDR2: SNHLY and FYNNEI. V was cut by 3 bases and J by 1 base, with 7 bases left in between.

The chain carries TRBV13 and TRBJ2-1; tentative D call: TRBD2 (7 bases). Germline V lookup: CDR1 PRHDT, CDR2 FYEKMQ (reference sequence). Trimming cost V 5 bases and J 8 bases, with 13 bases left between them. CDR3 length: 13 residues. CDR3 residues: CASSRGAEDEQFF. DNA of the CDR3: TGTGCCAGCAGCCGGGGGGCCGAGGATGAGCAGTTCTTC.

This clonotype ranks as hyperexpanded. The V gene is TRBV29-1, the J gene TRBJ2-7; D remains unclear. The length of the CDR3 is 17 residues. Germline lookup yields CDR1 SQVTM and CDR2 ANQGSEA. V was trimmed by 6 bases and J by 0 bases, leaving 24 bases between them. This CDR3 reads CSVRLVVLDQNSYEQYF. The CDR3 DNA sequence: TGCAGCGTGAGGCTCGTGGTGCTAGACCAAAACTCCTACGAGCAGTACTTC.

Details on this clonotype: A junction boundary mismatches the germline segment, possibly from a read error. The CDR3 nucleotides read TGTGCCGCCAGCAGAGACAGCCACAATGAGCAGTTCTTC. Protein: CAASRDSHNEQFF. The chain joins TRBV15 to TRBJ2-1, with a weak D call TRBD1 (5 bases). Germline V gene data show CDR1 as LNHNV and CDR2 as YYDKDF (reference sequence). The CDR3 runs to 13 residues.

The DNA of the CDR3 is TGCAGCGTTGGTCTGGGGCACTCAGGAGACATTCAGTACTTC. This translates into CSVGLGHSGDIQYF. The V call is TRBV29-1, the J call TRBJ2-4, with TRBD1 as a possible D gene (5 bases). The CDR3 consists of 14 residues. With 4 bases removed from V and 8 bases from J, the gap between germline ends came to 18 bases. The V gene's germline CDR1 is SQVTM and CDR2 ANQGSEA.